This T cell receptor beta chain comes out of a study of T-cell memory formation after mild COVID-19. V gave up 5 bases and J gave up 3 bases, with 6 bases separating them. CDR3 size: 11 residues. Germline V gene sequence: CDR1 SQVTM, CDR2 ANQGSEA. Study-wide findings and caveats: CD4+ clones that contracted lay mainly in CM and EM; CD8+ ones lay in EMRA.

This clonotype has more than one count but fewer than ten. Its antigen is undetermined. TCRdb itself ran the 5' RACE reads through MiXCR, one entry per CDR3 protein. The repertoire consists of about 170,000 distinct CDR3 sequences, with 13% occurring once and the leading ten covering roughly 3.3%. The specimen was PBMCs or a T cell subset sorted from them (not recorded which). The chain recombines TRBV29-1 with TRBJ2-3; D is ambiguous. The origin of this receptor is a man between 18 and 35 years old who had mild COVID-19 (a few samples of this study predate the infection). Cell type and time point are not known. The chain's CDR3 is CSVQRTDTQYF. The CDR3 DNA is TGCAGCGTTCAGAGAACAGATACGCAGTATTTT.